Below, 30 T cell receptor beta chains from the same sample are listed, as sequenced in a study of T-cell reconstitution after alpha-beta-depleted transplantation in children. Unique molecular identifiers featured in how the TCRbeta library was prepared. TCRdb passed the PCR reads through MiXCR, listing each CDR3 protein once. Among approximately 350,000 distinct CDR3 sequences, roughly 13% were seen once, and the ten largest hold approximately 4.3%. Sequencing used PBMCs, obtained from the stem cell graft. These receptors all come from a human donor who donated a stem cell graft to a child with Fanconi anemia.

This clonotype appeared many times. This CDR3 is CSATPGQGNREQYF. The DNA for the CDR3 is TGCAGTGCTACCCCAGGACAGGGGAATCGGGAGCAGTACTTC. The chain couples TRBV20-1 to TRBJ2-7; 9 bases are shared with TRBD1. The CDR3 is made up of 14 amino acids. CDR1 is DFQATT and CDR2 is SNEGSKA in the germline V gene (reference sequence). Germline trimming cut 4 bases from V and 7 bases from J; bases unmatched to any gene: 11.

This clonotype was seen many times. The rearrangement joins TRBV12-3 or TRBV12-4 to TRBJ2-2, with TRBD2 matching 8 bases. V shed 4 bases and J 1 base; nucleotides not matched to a gene: 5. There are 16 residues in the CDR3. The CDR3 DNA sequence: TGTGCCAGCAGTTCCCAACTAGCGGTGAACACCGGGGAGCTGTTTTTT. Residues: CASSSQLAVNTGELFF.

This clonotype has more than one count but fewer than ten. This sequence joins TRBV18 and TRBJ1-2, with D possibly matching TRBD1 (5 bases). V lost 2 bases, J lost 3 bases, and 7 bases lay in between. The CDR3 loop spans 13 amino acids. Germline values: CDR1 KGHSH, CDR2 LQKENI. The CDR3 bases are TGTGCCAGCTCACCAGACAGATACTATGGCTACACCTTC. Amino acid sequence: CASSPDRYYGYTF.

The rearrangement uses TRBV11-1 and TRBJ2-1; the D gene is possibly TRBD1 (5 bases). Germline CDR1 is SGHAT and CDR2 is FQDESV (reference sequence). The CDR3 totals 20 residues. Deletions cut 1 base from V and 0 bases from J, with 22 bases between. The CDR3 here is CASSLGRGSRAESSYNEQFF. The CDR3 nucleotides read TGTGCCAGCAGCTTAGGTAGGGGTAGCAGGGCGGAGAGCTCCTACAATGAGCAGTTCTTC. The full variable domain, with the rest looked up from reference TRBV11-1 and TRBJ2-1, is EAEVAQSPRYKITEKSQAVAFWCDPISGHATLYWYRQILGQGPELLVQFQDESVVDDSQLPKDRFSAERLKGVDSTLKIQPAELGDSAMYLCASSLGRGSRAESSYNEQFFGPGTRLTVL.

In this sample, this clonotype turned up many times. V gene TRBV7-9 combines with J gene TRBJ2-1; D unresolved. Germline assignment: CDR1 SEHNR and CDR2 FQNEAQ (reference sequence). The CDR3 is 12 amino acids. V lost 3 bases and J lost 6, with 6 bases in between. Written as DNA, the CDR3 is TGTGCCAGCAGCTTTAATCCCAATGAGCAGTTCTTC. It encodes CASSFNPNEQFF.

The V gene is TRBV18, the J gene TRBJ2-3; D is perhaps TRBD2 (6 bases). Trimming left V 2 bases short and J 4 bases short, with 10 bases between. Germline CDR1 is KGHSH and CDR2 is LQKENI. The CDR3 is made up of 14 amino acids. DNA of the CDR3: TGTGCCAGCTCACCAGTGCGGGGAGCAGATACGCAGTATTTT. It specifies CASSPVRGADTQYF.

This clonotype was detected ten times or more. The V call is TRBV20-1, the J call TRBJ2-5, with unresolved D. CDR3 length: 14 residues. Germline V lookup: CDR1 DFQATT, CDR2 SNEGSKA (reference sequence). Trimming removed 3 bases at V and 2 bases at J, with 13 bases between. CDR3: CSASFGNVQETQYF. The CDR3, as DNA: TGCAGTGCTAGTTTTGGGAACGTACAAGAGACCCAGTACTTC.

This clonotype was seen a handful of times. The J gene is TRBJ1-4, the V gene TRBV10-3; perhaps TRBD1 as D (5 bases). The germline V and J ends were trimmed by 3 bases and 12 bases, with 20 bases remaining between them. CDR1 and CDR2 (germline): ENHRY, SYGVKD. The CDR3 runs 15 residues. In nucleotides, the CDR3 is TGTGCCATCAGTGATCCGTACTCAGCGGGGGAGGAACTGTTTTTT. Its protein is CAISDPYSAGEELFF.

This clonotype was detected only a few times. The chain couples TRBV30 to TRBJ2-7; 9 nucleotides match TRBD1. The CDR3 is 16 residues long. In germline, CDR1 is GTSNPN, CDR2 SVGIG (reference sequence). J lost 1 base, V lost 1 base, and 8 bases had no gene match. This chain's CDR3 is CAWSDFSGTGSYEQYF. CDR3 bases: TGTGCCTGGAGTGACTTTTCCGGGACAGGGTCCTACGAGCAGTACTTC.

V and J are TRBV28 and TRBJ1-1; no clear D gene. Germline V gives CDR1 MDHEN, CDR2 SYDVKM. This CDR3 region has 14 residues. The V end lost 5 bases, the J end lost 7 bases, and 17 bases lay between the germline ends. CDR3 sequence (DNA): TGTGCCAGCAGTCTCGACCGTCCGCCCTATGAAGCTTTCTTT. Translation: CASSLDRPPYEAFF.

The gene calls are TRBV6-2 or TRBV6-3 and TRBJ1-5; 7 bases agree with TRBD1. Unmatched junction bases numbered 6, after V lost 4 bases and J lost 3 bases. CDR3 size: 15 residues. Germline CDR1 and CDR2: MNHEY and SVGEGT. The CDR3 protein is CASSWTGSYNQPQHF. The DNA for the CDR3 is TGTGCCAGCAGTTGGACAGGTAGCTACAATCAGCCCCAGCATTTT.

CDR3 in amino acids: CASSLDRGRGYEQYF. The CDR3 DNA sequence: TGTGCCAGCAGCTTGGACAGGGGGCGAGGCTACGAGCAGTACTTC. The chain joins TRBV7-2 to TRBJ2-7, with 11 positions matching TRBD1. The ends lost 3 bases at V and 3 bases at J; junction bases unmatched: 4. This CDR3 spans 15 amino acids. Germline V lookup: CDR1 SGHTA, CDR2 FQGNSA.

This clonotype was seen ten or more times. The chain combines TRBV3-1 with TRBJ2-1, with TRBD2 identical over 8 bases. The ends lost 4 bases at V and 2 bases at J; junction bases unmatched: 4. Germline-derived CDR1 and CDR2 are LGHDT and YNNKEL (reference sequence). The CDR3 has 15 amino acids. CDR3 nucleotide sequence: TGTGCCAGCAGCCCCGGGGGGGTGGCCTACAATGAGCAGTTCTTC. This sequence encodes CASSPGGVAYNEQFF.

The chain couples TRBV20-1 to TRBJ2-3, with D possibly matching TRBD2 (6 bases). Trimming shortened V by 5 bases and J by 8 bases, and 20 bases separated the two germline ends. There are 14 residues in the CDR3. Looked up from germline, CDR1 is DFQATT and CDR2 is SNEGSKA (reference sequence). CDR3 in DNA: TGCAGTGCTCATATACAGGCGTCCGGGGGTACGCAGTATTTT. It yields the protein CSAHIQASGGTQYF.

This clonotype has a handful of counts. The chain has TRBV30 and TRBJ2-7, with TRBD2 as a possible D gene (5 bases). Per germline, CDR1 GTSNPN and CDR2 SVGIG (reference sequence). V was cut by 4 bases and J by 1 base, with 11 bases left in between. This CDR3 region has 13 residues. The CDR3: CAWNAGSSYEQYF. CDR3 coding DNA: TGTGCCTGGAATGCGGGCAGTTCCTACGAGCAGTACTTC.

This chain joins TRBV15 and TRBJ1-1, with a possible D match to TRBD1 (5 bases). The V gene lost 0 bases and the J gene lost 5 bases, with 16 bases spanning the gap. This CDR3 comprises 16 residues. Germline CDR1 reads LNHNV; CDR2 reads YYDKDF (reference sequence). The CDR3 DNA follows: TGTGCCACCAGCAGAGATGAGGCGGGGCATGAAACTGAAGCTTTCTTT. It specifies CATSRDEAGHETEAFF.

This clonotype has a handful of counts. The chain couples TRBV5-1 to TRBJ1-4; 9 bases agree with TRBD1. Looked up from germline, CDR1 is SGHRS and CDR2 is YFSETQ. V dropped 0 bases and J dropped 5; count of bases not matched to a gene: 5. This CDR3 region has 16 residues. CDR3 sequence: CASSLDPGTGNEKLFF. The CDR3 DNA is TGCGCCAGCAGCTTGGATCCCGGGACAGGGAATGAAAAACTGTTTTTT.

This clonotype was seen repeatedly, ten times or more. This chain links TRBV9 with TRBJ2-7, with D hard to call. Trimming removed 0 bases at V and 1 base at J, with 8 bases between. Germline V CDR1 and CDR2: SGDLS, YYNGEE. This CDR3 is 14 amino acids long. CDR3 sequence reads: CASSVADGSYEQYF. The CDR3 DNA is TGTGCCAGCAGCGTAGCAGACGGATCCTACGAGCAGTACTTC.

This clonotype was seen ten or more times. The chain recombines TRBV5-1 with TRBJ2-1; 7 nucleotides line up with TRBD1. The CDR3 totals 16 residues. The germline gives CDR1 SGHRS, CDR2 YFSETQ. The V and J ends lost 4 bases and 1 base, in that order; junction bases with no gene match: 8. The CDR3 here is CASSLTGQLSYNEQFF. CDR3 coding DNA: TGCGCCAGCAGCCTGACGGGACAGTTATCCTACAATGAGCAGTTCTTC.

This clonotype has a count of ten or more. The chain uses TRBV7-8 and TRBJ1-2, with 9 nucleotides matching TRBD1. Germline values: CDR1 SGHVS, CDR2 FQNEAQ. The CDR3 is 15 amino acids. The V and J ends lost 2 bases and 2 bases, in that order; junction bases with no gene match: 3. CDR3 protein: CASSLSDRGNYGYTF. For the CDR3, the DNA is TGTGCCAGCAGCTTATCCGACAGGGGGAACTATGGCTACACCTTC.

V usage is TRBV7-2 and J usage is TRBJ2-5, with no clear D. CDR3 length equals 13 residues. Germline values: CDR1 SGHTA, CDR2 FQGNSA. The germline V and J ends were trimmed by 1 base and 7 bases, with 10 bases remaining between them. CDR3 sequence: CASSLEVFGTQYF. CDR3 DNA: TGTGCCAGCAGCTTAGAAGTGTTCGGGACCCAGTACTTC.

The J gene is TRBJ2-1, the V gene TRBV19; D is possibly TRBD2 (6 bases). The V end lost 3 bases, the J end lost 3 bases, and 12 bases lay between the germline ends. In germline, CDR1 is LNHDA, CDR2 SQIVND (reference sequence). This CDR3 comprises 15 residues. CDR3 sequence: CASSMRDSLYNEQFF. CDR3 bases: TGTGCCAGTAGTATGAGGGACTCCCTCTACAATGAGCAGTTCTTC.

This clonotype was seen a few times. The rearrangement joins TRBV7-9 to TRBJ1-1; no firm D call. The germline V gene encodes CDR1 SEHNR and CDR2 FQNEAQ (reference sequence). V dropped 5 bases and J dropped 1 base, with 17 bases sitting between them. This CDR3 has 16 residues. The CDR3 DNA is TGTGCCAGCAGCCCCGGAGATCTCCCCAGGAACACTGAAGCTTTCTTT. Its protein product is CASSPGDLPRNTEAFF.

This clonotype was seen at least ten times. This chain uses TRBV7-2 with TRBJ2-2; D unresolved. The ends were cut back, 2 bases at V and 8 bases at J, with 9 bases in the middle. This CDR3 is 13 amino acids long. Germline CDR1 reads SGHTA; CDR2 reads FQGNSA. CDR3 nucleotide sequence: TGTGCCAGCAGCTTAATGTCCGAAGGGGAGCTGTTTTTT. This sequence encodes CASSLMSEGELFF.

This clonotype was recorded many times. The CDR3 region has the DNA TGTGCCAGCAGTTTAGGACAGAGTGACGAGCAGTACGTC. Its protein is CASSLGQSDEQYV. The chain joins TRBV12-3 or TRBV12-4 to TRBJ2-7; a possible D gene is TRBD1 (5 bases). Deletions cut 1 base from V and 5 bases from J, with 9 bases between. This CDR3 is built from 13 residues.

The chain is built from TRBV7-2 and TRBJ2-7; 10 nucleotides align to TRBD1. The CDR3 is made up of 15 amino acids. Germline CDR1 SGHTA, CDR2 FQGNSA. Unmatched junction bases numbered 8, after V lost 4 bases and J lost 5 bases. In DNA, the CDR3 is TGTGCCAGCAGCTCAGGACAGGGGGGGGTCCACGAGCAGTACTTC. Translated: CASSSGQGGVHEQYF.

This clonotype was seen a few times. The chain joins TRBV11-2 to TRBJ1-6; D is possibly TRBD1 (6 bases). Germline CDR1 is SGHAT and CDR2 is FQNNGV. The CDR3 covers 17 residues. The ends were cut back, 5 bases at V and 7 bases at J, with 21 bases in the middle. For the CDR3, the DNA is TGTGCCAGCAGCCCCGAAACGTACAGGGATGGGAATTCACCCCTCCACTTT. Translated, it gives CASSPETYRDGNSPLHF.

This clonotype was detected only a few times. J is TRBJ1-5 and V is TRBV20-1, with TRBD1 as a possible D gene (5 bases). CDR1 is DFQATT, CDR2 SNEGSKA, per germline (reference sequence). This CDR3 comprises 17 residues. Trimming removed 3 bases at V and 4 bases at J, with 22 bases between. The CDR3 spells CSARWSIGAGLNQPQHF. In nucleotides, the CDR3 is TGCAGTGCTAGGTGGTCGATTGGGGCAGGCCTAAATCAGCCCCAGCATTTT.

This clonotype was seen more than once but under ten times. This chain joins TRBV5-1 and TRBJ2-5; D is undetermined. V was trimmed by 0 bases and J by 5 bases, leaving 8 bases between them. CDR1 is SGHRS and CDR2 is YFSETQ in the germline V gene. This CDR3 spans 13 amino acids. CDR3 coding DNA: TGCGCCAGCAGCTTGGTTACGAGGGAGACCCAGTACTTC. Its protein is CASSLVTRETQYF.

Regarding this clonotype: A much larger clone differs by one base, so this may be a read error. The chain couples TRBV3-1 to TRBJ2-5, with TRBD2 identical over 8 bases. CDR3 size: 18 residues. The V gene's germline CDR1 is LGHDT and CDR2 YNNKEL (reference sequence). The CDR3 nucleotides read TGTACCTTCTGTTTATTCTCCTTTAGGGAGCGGGGGTACGAGACCCAGTACTTC. Translation: CTFCLFSFRERGYETQYF.